This paragraph covers one T cell receptor (beta chain) sequence. Its target is unknown. Some clones are missing from TCRdb's copy, which holds only in-frame ones; the method was immunoSEQ multiplex PCR. The table shows 40,000 to 45,000 clones, with 80% to 90% occurring only once. These data belong to a study of OX40 agonist ivuxolimab in advanced cancers. Study-wide findings and caveats: At doses 0.1 to 3.0 mg/kg, CD4+ and CD8+ clones expanded. On average, CD8+ T cells had more expanded clones than CD4+.

The TCR originated in an adult with an advanced solid tumor such as melanoma, head and neck, liver or kidney cancer. The sequences come from CD4+ or CD8+ T cells sorted from blood, collected in a trial of the OX40 agonist ivuxolimab.

CDR3 in DNA: TGTGCCAGCAGGCCCGACTTAGCGGACTCCTACGAGCAGTACTTC. Protein product: CASRPDLADSYEQYF. The chain recombines TRBV6-1 with TRBJ2-7; possibly TRBD2 for D (6 bases). The CDR3 totals 15 residues. V was pared by 6 bases and J by 0 bases, with 15 bases between. Germline CDR1 is MNHNS and CDR2 is SASEGT.